The table lists the clone carrying this TCR beta chain with a few counts. With 4 bases removed from V and 0 bases from J, the gap between germline ends came to 7 bases. CDR1 is MNHEY, CDR2 SMNVEV, per germline (reference sequence). This CDR3 has 14 amino acids. This sample was included in a study of response to subunit inactivated influenza vaccine. One entry per CDR3 protein, called by TCRdb with MiXCR from the RT-PCR reads. The table has around 570,000 distinct CDR3 sequences, around 10% seen once. These data were also filed under a second study, of T cells expressing NK-cell markers. As that study records: For TCR beta, cDNA was produced by 5'RACE template switching with UMIs. Researchers got TCR beta repertoires out of sorted CD3+CD56+NKG2C+, CD3+CD56+NKG2C- and CD3+CD56-NKG2C+ T cells. Sequenced donors, eight in total, included seven who were HCMV-seropositive and one who was seronegative. CD8+ T cells in 5 or 6 donors included dominant NKG2C+ clonotypes at roughly 1.0-8%.

The chain carries TRBV27 and TRBJ1-3, with D hard to call. The TCR was taken from a man aged 45-65 years who received an inactivated influenza vaccine. The sequencing used PBMCs from blood, collected on the day of vaccination. The CDR3 reads CASSSSGSGNTIYF. The CDR3 DNA follows: TGTGCCAGCAGTTCGAGCGGCTCTGGAAACACCATATATTTT.